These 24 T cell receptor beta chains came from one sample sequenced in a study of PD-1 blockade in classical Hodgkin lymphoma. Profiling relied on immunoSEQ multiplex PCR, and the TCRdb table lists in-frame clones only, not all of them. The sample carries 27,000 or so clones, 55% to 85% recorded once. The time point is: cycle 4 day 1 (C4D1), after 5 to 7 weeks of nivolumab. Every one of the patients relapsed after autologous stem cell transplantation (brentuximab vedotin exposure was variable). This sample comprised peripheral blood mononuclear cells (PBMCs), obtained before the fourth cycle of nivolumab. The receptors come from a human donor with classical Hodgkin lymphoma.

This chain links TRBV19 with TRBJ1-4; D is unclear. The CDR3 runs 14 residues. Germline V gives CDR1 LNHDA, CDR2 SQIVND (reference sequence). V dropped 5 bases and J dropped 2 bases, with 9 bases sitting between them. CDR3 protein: CASSETGTNEKLFF. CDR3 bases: TGTGCCAGTAGTGAAACCGGGACTAATGAAAAACTGTTTTTT.

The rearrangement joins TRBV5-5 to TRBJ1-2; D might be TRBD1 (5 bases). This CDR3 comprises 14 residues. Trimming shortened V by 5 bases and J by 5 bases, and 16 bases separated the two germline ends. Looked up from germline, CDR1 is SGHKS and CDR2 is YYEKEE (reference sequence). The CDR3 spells CASSLERGSYGYTF. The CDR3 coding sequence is TGTGCCAGCAGTCTTGAAAGGGGATCTTATGGCTACACCTTC.

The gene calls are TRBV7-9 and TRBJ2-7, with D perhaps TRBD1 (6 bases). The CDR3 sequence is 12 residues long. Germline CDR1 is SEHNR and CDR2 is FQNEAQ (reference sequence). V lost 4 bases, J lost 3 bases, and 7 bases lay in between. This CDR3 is CASSWDIYEQYF. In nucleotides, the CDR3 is TGTGCCAGCAGCTGGGACATCTACGAGCAGTACTTC.

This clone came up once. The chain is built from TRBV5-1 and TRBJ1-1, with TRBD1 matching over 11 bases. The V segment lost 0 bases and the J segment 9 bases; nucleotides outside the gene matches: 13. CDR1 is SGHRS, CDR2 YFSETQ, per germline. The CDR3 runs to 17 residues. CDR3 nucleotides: TGCGCCAGCAGCTTGGGAGCCGGGACAGGGGGGATTCGGAAAGCTTTCTTT. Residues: CASSLGAGTGGIRKAFF.

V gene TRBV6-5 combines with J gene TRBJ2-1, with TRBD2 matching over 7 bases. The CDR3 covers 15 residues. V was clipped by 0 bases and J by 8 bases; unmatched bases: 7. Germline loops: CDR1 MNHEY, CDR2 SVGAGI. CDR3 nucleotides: TGTGCCAGCAGTTACTCGCCGGCTAGCGGACATGAGCAGTTCTTC. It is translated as CASSYSPASGHEQFF.

The CDR3, as DNA: TGTGCCAGCAGCGGACCGGGACACGGATGGGAGACCCAGTACTTC. Translating gives CASSGPGHGWETQYF. This rearrangement joins TRBV25-1 to TRBJ2-5, with D possibly matching TRBD1 (6 bases). V lost 6 bases and J 5 bases, leaving 19 bases between the germline ends. The germline V gene encodes CDR1 MGHDK and CDR2 SYGVNS. This CDR3 is built from 15 residues.

The CDR3 region is CSATRLTEAFF. DNA of the CDR3: TGCAGTGCTACCCGGCTGACTGAAGCTTTCTTT. The genes are TRBV20-1 and TRBJ1-1; no clear D gene. This CDR3 region has 11 residues. From germline, CDR1 is DFQATT and CDR2 SNEGSKA (reference sequence). Trimming pared 4 bases from V and 5 bases from J, leaving 8 bases between.

The DNA of the CDR3 is TGTGCCAGCAGCTTAGTGGGGGCCCTAGATACGCAGTATTTT. Amino acids: CASSLVGALDTQYF. The chain is built from TRBV7-2 and TRBJ2-3, with a tentative D call TRBD1 (6 bases). The CDR3 is 14 amino acids. The germline CDR1 and CDR2 sequences are SGHTA and FQGNSA. V lost 1 base and J lost 5, with 10 bases in between. Filled out from reference TRBV7-2 and TRBJ2-3, the complete variable domain reads GAGVSQSPSNKVTEKGKDVELRCDPISGHTALYWYRQSLGQGLEFLIYFQGNSAPDKSGLPSDRFSAERTGGSVSTLTIQRTQQEDSAVYLCASSLVGALDTQYFGPGTRLTVL.

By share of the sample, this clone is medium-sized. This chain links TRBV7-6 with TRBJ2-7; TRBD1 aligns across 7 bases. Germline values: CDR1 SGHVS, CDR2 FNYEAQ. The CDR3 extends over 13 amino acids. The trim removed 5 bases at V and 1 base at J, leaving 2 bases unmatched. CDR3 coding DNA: TGTGCCAGCAGCGACAGGGATTCCTACGAGCAGTACTTC. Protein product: CASSDRDSYEQYF.

The CDR3 sequence: CASSIRTGGGYEQYF. CDR3 nucleotides: TGTGCCAGTAGTATCAGGACAGGGGGTGGTTACGAGCAGTACTTC. The rearrangement links TRBV19 to TRBJ2-7, with 10 bases fitting TRBD1. Germline V gene sequence: CDR1 LNHDA, CDR2 SQIVND (reference sequence). J gave up 4 bases and V 3 bases, and 6 bases lay outside the gene matches. The CDR3 length is 15 residues.

The CDR3 spells CASGEGYGYTF. The CDR3 coding sequence is TGTGCCAGCGGAGAGGGCTATGGCTACACCTTC. The gene calls are TRBV6-5 and TRBJ1-2; D is ambiguous. V gave up 8 bases and J gave up 4 bases, with 8 bases separating them. This CDR3 region has 11 residues. CDR1 and CDR2 (germline): MNHEY, SVGAGI.

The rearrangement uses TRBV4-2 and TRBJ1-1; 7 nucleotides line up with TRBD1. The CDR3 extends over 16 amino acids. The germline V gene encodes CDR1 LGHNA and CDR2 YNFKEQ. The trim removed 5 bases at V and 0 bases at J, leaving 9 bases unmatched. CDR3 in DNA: TGTGCCAGCAGCAAACCGGGACAGAAGATGAACACTGAAGCTTTCTTT. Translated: CASSKPGQKMNTEAFF.

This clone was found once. CDR3 in DNA: TGTGCCAGCGAGACAGGGAGCAATCAGCCCCAGCATTTT. Translation: CASETGSNQPQHF. The V call is TRBV6-1, the J call TRBJ1-5; 7 bases map to TRBD1. The CDR3 covers 13 residues. Germline V lookup: CDR1 MNHNS, CDR2 SASEGT. With 8 bases clipped from V and 1 base from J, the junction kept 2 bases outside the gene matches.

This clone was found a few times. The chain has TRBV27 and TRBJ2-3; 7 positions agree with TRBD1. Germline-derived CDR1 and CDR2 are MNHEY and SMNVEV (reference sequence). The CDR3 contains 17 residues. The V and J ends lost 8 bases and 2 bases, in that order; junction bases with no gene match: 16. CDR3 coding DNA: TGTGCCAGCTCACCTCCCCCGGGACAGATTTTCACAGATACGCAGTATTTT. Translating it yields CASSPPPGQIFTDTQYF.

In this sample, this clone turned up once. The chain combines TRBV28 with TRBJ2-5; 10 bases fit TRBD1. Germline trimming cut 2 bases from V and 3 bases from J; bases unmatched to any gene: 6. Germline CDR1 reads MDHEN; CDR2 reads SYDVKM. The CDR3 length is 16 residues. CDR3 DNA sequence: TGTGCCAGCAGTTTAGTCTTAGGACAGGGGGAAGAGACCCAGTACTTC. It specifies CASSLVLGQGEETQYF.

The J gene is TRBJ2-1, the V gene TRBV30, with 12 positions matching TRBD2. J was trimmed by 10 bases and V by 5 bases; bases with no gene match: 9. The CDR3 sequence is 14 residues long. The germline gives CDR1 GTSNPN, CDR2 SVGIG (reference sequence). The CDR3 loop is CAWGGLAGTGEQFF. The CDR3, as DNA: TGTGCCTGGGGTGGACTAGCGGGGACCGGAGAGCAGTTCTTC.

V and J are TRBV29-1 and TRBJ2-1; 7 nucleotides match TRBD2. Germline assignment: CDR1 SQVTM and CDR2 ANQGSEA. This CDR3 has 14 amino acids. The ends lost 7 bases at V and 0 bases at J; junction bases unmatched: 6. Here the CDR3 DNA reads TGCAGCGGGGCGGGACTACGCTCCTACAATGAGCAGTTCTTC. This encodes CSGAGLRSYNEQFF.

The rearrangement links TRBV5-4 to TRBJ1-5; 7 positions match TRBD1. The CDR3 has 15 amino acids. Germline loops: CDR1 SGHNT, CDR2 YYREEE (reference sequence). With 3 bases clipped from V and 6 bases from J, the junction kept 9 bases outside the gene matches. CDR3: CASSSTPGGSQPQHF. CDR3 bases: TGTGCCAGCAGCTCTACCCCAGGGGGGAGTCAGCCCCAGCATTTT.

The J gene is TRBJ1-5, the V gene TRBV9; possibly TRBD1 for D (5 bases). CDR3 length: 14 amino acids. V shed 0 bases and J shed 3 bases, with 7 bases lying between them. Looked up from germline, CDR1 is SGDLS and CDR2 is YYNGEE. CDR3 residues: CASSVAGTNQPQHF. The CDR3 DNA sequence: TGTGCCAGCAGCGTAGCAGGGACCAATCAGCCCCAGCATTTT.

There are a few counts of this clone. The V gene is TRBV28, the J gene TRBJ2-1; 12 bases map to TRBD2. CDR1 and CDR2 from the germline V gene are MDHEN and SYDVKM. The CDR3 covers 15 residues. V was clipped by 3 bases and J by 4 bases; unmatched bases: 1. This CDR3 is CASSFTSGGYNEQFF. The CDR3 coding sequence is TGTGCCAGCAGTTTTACTAGCGGGGGGTACAATGAGCAGTTCTTC.

The CDR3 is CASSPRTTQETQYF. CDR3 DNA sequence: TGTGCCAGCTCACCAAGGACCACCCAAGAGACCCAGTACTTC. The genes are TRBV18 and TRBJ2-5; D gene ambiguous. Germline V gives CDR1 KGHSH, CDR2 LQKENI. Between the trimmed V and J ends, which lost 2 bases and 1 base, there was a span of 8 bases. The CDR3 consists of 14 residues.

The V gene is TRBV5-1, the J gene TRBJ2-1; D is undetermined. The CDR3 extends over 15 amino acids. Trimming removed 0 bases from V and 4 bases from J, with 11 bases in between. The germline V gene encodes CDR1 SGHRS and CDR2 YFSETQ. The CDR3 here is CASSLAPGNYNEQFF. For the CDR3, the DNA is TGCGCCAGCAGCTTGGCCCCAGGAAATTACAATGAGCAGTTCTTC.

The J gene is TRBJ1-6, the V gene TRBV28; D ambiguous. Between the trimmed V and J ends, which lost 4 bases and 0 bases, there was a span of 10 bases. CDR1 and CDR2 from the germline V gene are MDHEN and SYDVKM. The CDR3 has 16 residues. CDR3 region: CASSWPASSYNSPLHF. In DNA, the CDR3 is TGTGCCAGCAGTTGGCCAGCTAGCTCCTATAATTCACCCCTCCACTTT. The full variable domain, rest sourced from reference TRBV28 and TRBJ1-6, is DVKVTQSSRYLVKRTGEKVFLECVQDMDHENMFWYRQDPGLGLRLIYFSYDVKMKEKGDIPEGYSVSREKKERFSLILESASTNQTSMYLCASSWPASSYNSPLHFGNGTRLTVT.

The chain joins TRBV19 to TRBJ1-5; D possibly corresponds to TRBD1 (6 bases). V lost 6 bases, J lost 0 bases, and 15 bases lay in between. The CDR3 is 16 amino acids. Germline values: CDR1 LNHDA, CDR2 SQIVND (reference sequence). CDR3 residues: CASSAGTIYSNQPQHF. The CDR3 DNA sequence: TGTGCCAGTAGCGCCGGGACAATATATAGCAATCAGCCCCAGCATTTT.